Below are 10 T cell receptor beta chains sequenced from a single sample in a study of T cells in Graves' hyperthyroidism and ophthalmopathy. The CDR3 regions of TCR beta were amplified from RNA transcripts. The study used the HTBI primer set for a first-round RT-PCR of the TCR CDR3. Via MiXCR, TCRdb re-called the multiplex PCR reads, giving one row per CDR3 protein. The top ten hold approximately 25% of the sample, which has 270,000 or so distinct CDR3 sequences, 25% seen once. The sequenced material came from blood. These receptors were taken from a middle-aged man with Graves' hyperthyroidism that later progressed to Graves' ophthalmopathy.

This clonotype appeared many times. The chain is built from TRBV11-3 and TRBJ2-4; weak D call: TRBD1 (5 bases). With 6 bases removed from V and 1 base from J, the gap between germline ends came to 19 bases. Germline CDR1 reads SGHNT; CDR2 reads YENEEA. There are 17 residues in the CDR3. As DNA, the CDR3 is TGTGCCAGCAGTCCACCTCAGGGTTTGGTTGCCAAAAACATTCAGTACTTC. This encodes CASSPPQGLVAKNIQYF.

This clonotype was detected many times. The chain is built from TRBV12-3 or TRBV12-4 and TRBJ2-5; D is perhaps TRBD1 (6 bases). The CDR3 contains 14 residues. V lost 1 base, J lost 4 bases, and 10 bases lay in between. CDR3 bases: TGTGCCAGCAGTTTAGACAGGGTGTCAGAGACCCAGTACTTC. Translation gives CASSLDRVSETQYF.

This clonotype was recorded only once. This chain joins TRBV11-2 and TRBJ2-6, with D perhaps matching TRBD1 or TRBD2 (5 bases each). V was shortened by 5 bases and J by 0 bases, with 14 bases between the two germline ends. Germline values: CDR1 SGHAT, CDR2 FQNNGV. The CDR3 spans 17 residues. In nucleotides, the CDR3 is TGTGCCAGCAGCCCGAGGGACGGCAGCTCTGGGGCCAACGTCCTGACTTTC. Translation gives CASSPRDGSSGANVLTF. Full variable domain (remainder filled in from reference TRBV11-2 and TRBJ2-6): EAGVAQSPRYKIIEKRQSVAFWCNPISGHATLYWYQQILGQGPKLLIQFQNNGVVDDSQLPKDRFSAERLKGVDSTLKIQPAKLEDSAVYLCASSPRDGSSGANVLTFGAGSRLTVL.

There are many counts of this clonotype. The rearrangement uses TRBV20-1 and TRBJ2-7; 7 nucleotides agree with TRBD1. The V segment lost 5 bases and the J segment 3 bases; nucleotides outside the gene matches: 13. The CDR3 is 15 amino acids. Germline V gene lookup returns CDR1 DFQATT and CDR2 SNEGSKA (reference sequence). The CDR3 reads CSAESPTGANYEQYF. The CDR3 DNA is TGCAGTGCTGAGAGTCCTACAGGGGCAAACTACGAGCAGTACTTC.

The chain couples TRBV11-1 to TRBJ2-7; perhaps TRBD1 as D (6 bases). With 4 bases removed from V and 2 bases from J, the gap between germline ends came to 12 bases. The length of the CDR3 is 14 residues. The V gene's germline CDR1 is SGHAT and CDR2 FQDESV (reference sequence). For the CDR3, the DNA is TGTGCCAGCAGCTCCCGGGACACCGCCTACGAGCAGTACTTC. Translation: CASSSRDTAYEQYF.

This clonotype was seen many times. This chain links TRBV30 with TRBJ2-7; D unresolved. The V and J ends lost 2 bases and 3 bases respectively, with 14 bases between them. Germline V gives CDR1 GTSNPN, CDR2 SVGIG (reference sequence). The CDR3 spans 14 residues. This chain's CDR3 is CAWSLGREFYEQYF. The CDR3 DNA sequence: TGTGCCTGGAGTCTGGGAAGGGAATTCTACGAGCAGTACTTC.

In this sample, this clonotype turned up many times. The CDR3 region is CASSSDRTDTQYF. The CDR3 coding sequence is TGTGCCAGTTCCTCGGACAGAACAGATACGCAGTATTTT. The V gene is TRBV28, the J gene TRBJ2-3; the D gene is possibly TRBD1 (6 bases). Looked up from germline, CDR1 is MDHEN and CDR2 is SYDVKM. This CDR3 has 13 amino acids. Between the trimmed V and J ends, which lost 9 bases and 3 bases, there was a span of 13 bases.

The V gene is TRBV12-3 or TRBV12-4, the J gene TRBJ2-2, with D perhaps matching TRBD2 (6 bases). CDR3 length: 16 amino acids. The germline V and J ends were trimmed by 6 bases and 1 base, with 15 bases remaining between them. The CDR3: CASSPRAGLNTGELFF. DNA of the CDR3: TGTGCCAGCAGCCCACGGGCGGGATTGAACACCGGGGAGCTGTTTTTT.

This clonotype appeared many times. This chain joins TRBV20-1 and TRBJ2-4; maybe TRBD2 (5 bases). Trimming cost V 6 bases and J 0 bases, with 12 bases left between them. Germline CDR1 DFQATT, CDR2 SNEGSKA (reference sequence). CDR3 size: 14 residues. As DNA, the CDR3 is TGCAGTGCCCCGGACTTCTTAGCCAAAAACATTCAGTACTTC. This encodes CSAPDFLAKNIQYF.

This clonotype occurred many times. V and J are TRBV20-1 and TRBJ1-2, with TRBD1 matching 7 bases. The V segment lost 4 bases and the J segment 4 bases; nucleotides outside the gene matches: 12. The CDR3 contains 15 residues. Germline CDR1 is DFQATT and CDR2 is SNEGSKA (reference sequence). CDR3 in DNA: TGCAGTGCTAAAGGTCACAGGGGATTCCTCTATGGCTACACCTTC. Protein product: CSAKGHRGFLYGYTF.